The 15 T cell receptor beta chains listed next were all sequenced from one sample in a study of blood T cell repertoires in COVID-19. TCRdb's table, derived via immunoSEQ multiplex PCR, lists solely in-frame clones and lacks some. This table holds 80,000 to 90,000 clones, around 88% found once. The sample was peripheral blood. These receptors came from a man in his sixties with acute or convalescent COVID-19.

V usage is TRBV6-5 and J usage is TRBJ1-3; perhaps TRBD1 as D (5 bases). Trimming removed 7 bases at V and 4 bases at J, with 14 bases between. Germline V gives CDR1 MNHEY, CDR2 SVGAGI. This CDR3 is 14 amino acids long. The CDR3 loop is CASTPQGSGNTIYF. CDR3 DNA sequence: TGTGCCAGCACCCCTCAGGGTTCAGGAAACACCATATATTTT.

This clone was detected once. The chain couples TRBV6-1 to TRBJ1-5, with TRBD1 matching over 7 bases. The V gene's germline CDR1 is MNHNS and CDR2 SASEGT. This CDR3 contains 15 residues. The J segment lost 5 bases and the V segment lost 2 bases, leaving 6 bases of the junction unmatched. CDR3 in DNA: TGTGCCAGCAGTGAAATCAGCAGGGGGGATCAGCCCCAGCATTTT. Translation: CASSEISRGDQPQHF.

V usage is TRBV5-5 and J usage is TRBJ2-5; 9 bases are shared with TRBD2. V was pared by 0 bases and J by 5 bases, with 8 bases of the junction left unmatched. Germline V gives CDR1 SGHKS, CDR2 YYEKEE (reference sequence). The CDR3 is 16 amino acids. For the CDR3, the DNA is TGTGCCAGCAGCTTGGACGCGGGGGGGCCAAGGGAGACCCAGTACTTC. It encodes CASSLDAGGPRETQYF.

This chain connects TRBV6-6 to TRBJ1-2, with D possibly TRBD1 on 5 matching bases. V was shortened by 4 bases and J by 3 bases, with 15 bases between the two germline ends. The CDR3 has 15 residues. Germline CDR1 reads MNHNY; CDR2 reads SVGAGI (reference sequence). The CDR3 region has the DNA TGTGCCAGCAGTTCCCCGGGACTCGCGGACTATGGCTACACCTTC. It is translated as CASSSPGLADYGYTF.

The chain employs TRBV11-2 and TRBJ1-1; no clear D gene. Germline lookup yields CDR1 SGHAT and CDR2 FQNNGV. V lost 5 bases and J lost 2, with 9 bases in between. The CDR3 is made up of 13 amino acids. The CDR3 reads CASSPRGNTEAFF. The DNA of the CDR3 is TGTGCCAGCAGCCCCCGGGGAAACACTGAAGCTTTCTTT.

The count of this clone is one. V usage is TRBV30 and J usage is TRBJ1-3, with D perhaps matching TRBD1 (6 bases). The germline V gene encodes CDR1 GTSNPN and CDR2 SVGIG (reference sequence). The CDR3 loop spans 10 amino acids. V dropped 7 bases and J dropped 7 bases, with 8 bases sitting between them. CDR3 coding DNA: TGTGCCTCCCAGGGGAACACCATATATTTT. Encoded protein: CASQGNTIYF. The full variable domain, completed using reference TRBV30 and TRBJ1-3, is SQTIHQWPATLVQPVGSPLSLECTVEGTSNPNLYWYRQAAGRGLQLLFYSVGIGQISSEVPQNLSASRPQDRQFILSSKKLLLSDSGFYLCASQGNTIYFGEGSWLTVV.

The CDR3: CASSGGYEAFF. In DNA, the CDR3 is TGTGCCAGCAGTGGCGGATACGAAGCTTTCTTT. The chain is built from TRBV12-3 or TRBV12-4 and TRBJ1-1; D gene unclear. The CDR3 has 11 residues. V gave up 5 bases and J gave up 8 bases, with 9 bases separating them.

The chain uses TRBV29-1 and TRBJ1-2, with D possibly matching TRBD1 (5 bases). Germline-derived CDR1 and CDR2 are SQVTM and ANQGSEA. The CDR3 totals 15 residues. V was clipped by 4 bases and J by 0 bases, with 15 bases between them. CDR3: CSVVGRESPNYGYTF. CDR3 DNA: TGCAGCGTTGTCGGCAGGGAATCCCCTAACTATGGCTACACCTTC.

In this sample, this clone turned up once. The chain uses TRBV5-6 and TRBJ2-1; 7 nucleotides match TRBD1. The V and J ends lost 3 bases and 4 bases, in that order; junction bases with no gene match: 13. This CDR3 spans 17 amino acids. Germline V gene data show CDR1 as SGHDT and CDR2 as YYEEEE. This chain's CDR3 is CASSYSTGSTPYNEQFF. The CDR3 DNA sequence: TGTGCCAGCAGCTACTCGACAGGGTCTACGCCATACAATGAGCAGTTCTTC.

A few counts support this clone. The chain recombines TRBV12-3 or TRBV12-4 with TRBJ1-1; tentatively, D is TRBD1 (6 bases). The V and J ends lost 2 bases and 8 bases respectively, with 9 bases between them. The CDR3 consists of 12 residues. CDR3 in DNA: TGTGCCAGCAGTTTAATTGACAGGGAAGCTTTCTTT. Translating it yields CASSLIDREAFF.

This chain joins TRBV9 and TRBJ2-2; 7 positions agree with TRBD1. This CDR3 is 14 amino acids long. Trimming cost V 3 bases and J 4 bases; bases outside gene matches: 3. CDR1 and CDR2 from the germline V gene are SGDLS and YYNGEE. The CDR3 is CASSAQGSTGELFF. In DNA form, the CDR3 reads TGTGCCAGCAGCGCACAGGGGTCCACCGGGGAGCTGTTTTTT.

The V gene is TRBV5-8, the J gene TRBJ2-3; the D gene is possibly TRBD2 (5 bases). Trimming shortened V by 3 bases and J by 2 bases, and 13 bases separated the two germline ends. CDR3 length: 15 amino acids. Germline CDR1 and CDR2: SGHTS and YDEGEE. CDR3: CASSSPGISTDTQYF. The CDR3 region has the DNA TGTGCCAGCAGCTCGCCGGGAATATCCACAGATACGCAGTATTTT. The variable domain in full, with the rest retrieved from reference TRBV5-8 and TRBJ2-3, is EAGVTQSPTHLIKTRGQQATLRCSPISGHTSVYWYQQALGLGLQFLLWYDEGEERNRGNFPPRFSGRQFPNYSSELNVNALELEDSALYLCASSSPGISTDTQYFGPGTRLTVL.

CDR3 sequence (DNA): TGCGCCAGCAGCCATATTCGGGGAAACTATGGCTACACCTTC. Its translation is CASSHIRGNYGYTF. V gene TRBV4-3 combines with J gene TRBJ1-2; D remains unclear. Germline values: CDR1 LGHNA, CDR2 YSLEER. The germline V and J ends were trimmed by 3 bases and 2 bases, with 10 bases remaining between them. The CDR3 has 14 amino acids.

The V call is TRBV2, the J call TRBJ1-4; D not resolved. V was trimmed by 7 bases and J by 5 bases, leaving 17 bases between them. The CDR3 runs 15 residues. CDR1 is SNHLY, CDR2 FYNNEI, per germline. The CDR3 DNA reads TGTGCCAGCAAAGTGGGCACGGGAAACAATGAAAAACTGTTTTTT. This codes for CASKVGTGNNEKLFF.

V gene TRBV12-5 combines with J gene TRBJ2-7; 10 bases line up with TRBD2. Per germline, CDR1 LGHNT and CDR2 FRNRAP. This CDR3 is 16 amino acids long. After removal of 0 bases from V and 5 bases from J, the junction contained 7 bases not matched to a gene. Here the CDR3 DNA reads TGTGCTAGTGGTTTGGTAGGAGCGGGGGGGCCCCACGAGCAGTACTTC. It specifies CASGLVGAGGPHEQYF.